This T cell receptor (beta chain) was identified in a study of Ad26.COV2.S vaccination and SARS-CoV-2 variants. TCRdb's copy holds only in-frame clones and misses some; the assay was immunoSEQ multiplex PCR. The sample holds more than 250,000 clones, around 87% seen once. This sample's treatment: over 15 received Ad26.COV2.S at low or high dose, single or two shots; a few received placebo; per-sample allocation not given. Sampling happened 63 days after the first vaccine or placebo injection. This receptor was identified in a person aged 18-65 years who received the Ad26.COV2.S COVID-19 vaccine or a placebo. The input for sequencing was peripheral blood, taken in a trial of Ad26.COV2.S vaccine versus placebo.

CDR3 loop: CASSPRGAQPIEQYF. The DNA of the CDR3 is TGTGCCAGCAGTCCCCGGGGCGCGCAGCCCATCGAGCAGTACTTC. V gene TRBV6-1 combines with J gene TRBJ2-7, with D perhaps matching TRBD1 or TRBD2 (5 bases each). V was trimmed by 5 bases and J by 6 bases, leaving 20 bases between them. This CDR3 has 15 residues. The V gene's germline CDR1 is MNHNS and CDR2 SASEGT.